Listed below are T cell receptor beta chains from one sample, sequenced in a study of blood T cell repertoires in COVID-19. The assay was immunoSEQ multiplex PCR, and TCRdb's table has in-frame clones only and misses some. The table includes about 370,000 clones, roughly 90% detected once. Sequencing used peripheral blood. The source of these receptors is a woman aged 25 to 39 with COVID-19, enrolled during active disease. The CDR3 runs from the conserved cysteine through the conserved F or W.

v_call | cdr3_aa
TRBV6-5 | CASSYRDRDTEAFF
TRBV11-3 | CASSPGQQNTGELFF
TRBV19 | CASSIRGLAGDTSTDTQYF
TRBV7-9 | CASSLAGQPNQMNTEAFF
TRBV11-3 | CASSLVFGLAGTDTQYF
TRBV5-1 | CASSVLGTGLNTEAFF
TRBV6-2/TRBV6-3 | CASSRVGLAGLPNTDTQYF
TRBV28 | CASSSTGFNAGELFF
TRBV11-2 | CASSDFSGRAPHEQFF
TRBV11-2 | CASSVNRGVPYNEQFF
TRBV29-1 | CSVVGPPGGPADTQYF
TRBV15 | CATTRDPGTGVAYEQYF
TRBV5-1 | CASSLPQGSGTGELFF
TRBV2 | CASSMDSPVGGYTF
TRBV11-2 | CASSFGQANYGYTF
TRBV24-1 | CATSELGHVEQFF
TRBV5-4 | CASIHWGDNEQFF